This T cell receptor beta chain was sequenced for a study of read filtering for tumor transcriptome and immune sequencing. Study-wide context: Per sample, TCR-region reads ranged about 4.05 to 11 million by IR-seq, about 75 to 1273 by RNA-seq.

From about 400 ng of RNA, a library with molecular barcoded alpha/delta and beta/gamma adaptors was made. In TCRdb, the reads were re-called with MiXCR into one record per CDR3 protein. Of about 23,000 distinct CDR3 sequences listed, roughly 15% are singletons. Germline V gene sequence: CDR1 MNHEY, CDR2 SVGAGI. The CDR3 is 16 residues long, ends included. At least ten counts were recorded for this clonotype. The limits of the CDR3 on the DNA are not certain, so only TCRdb's listed CDR3 is given. Sequenced: a population of CD138-negative cells sorted from bone marrow. The clonotype comes from a donor at least 40 years old with multiple myeloma. The rearrangement links TRBV6-5 to TRBJ2-7; whether TRBD1, the table's D call, matches the DNA was not checked. CDR3 loop: CASSSSRAGEKSEQYF.